This T cell receptor (beta chain) was documented in a study of cytomegalovirus exposure and HLA in healthy donors (dated by TCRdb to the late 2010s). About the full investigation: A later analysis indicated that the roughly 120 validation repertoires were generated on the platform also employed for the roughly 720 repertoires of the first cohort. The study aimed to test whether signatures of past pathogen exposure could be identified by cataloging public T cell receptors. To predict cytomegalovirus infection status, the study brought together high-throughput TCR immunosequencing, statistical association of individual TCRs with disease status, and machine learning. A separate validation cohort of over 95 different subjects was used in addition to the roughly 620-subject first cohort.

Donors formed part of the validation cohort, which comprised about 130 subjects and was distinct from the first cohort of roughly 600 subjects. Points the paper makes about the study in general: The validation cohort had no HLA typing available for a later analysis, so co-occurrence within that cohort was assessed over all 110 or so repertoires. The authors suggested that the approach could potentially be generalized to other disease states and immunological phenotypes. In both the original and validation cohorts, the classifier was reported to diagnose cytomegalovirus status with high specificity and sensitivity. Across donors, most TCR sequences were observed very rarely, whereas some public TCRs were present in many individuals. In a later analysis, TCRs clustered in the first cohort were found to also tend to co-occur in the 130 or so validation repertoires, with 90% to 95% of cluster scores above 0. In vitro tests confirmed that a few of the cytomegalovirus-associated TCR beta chains recognize cytomegalovirus antigens. The study listed 164 TCR beta chains as associated with cytomegalovirus.

Trimming removed 3 bases from V and 2 bases from J; the gene matches leave 2 bases unexplained. CDR1 SQVTM and CDR2 ANQGSEA were looked up in the germline V gene. The CDR3 sequence holds 13 residues, the cysteine and phenylalanine included. The retained sequence is limited to the CDR3, 39 bases, with the frame set at the first base. Libraries were built with the immunoSEQ multiplex PCR assay. The source study handled its data this way. A statistical classification framework was developed to diagnose cytomegalovirus status using the catalog of TCR beta chain sequences. The table was pulled from immuneACCESS by TCRdb, which kept in-frame rearrangements only. Such tables lose some clones; where checked, under half of the loss comes from unresolved V genes, and the rest has no known cause. The DNA was the basis for D and trimming; V, J and clone size are from that table. In all, the sample holds 220,000 or so clones, and 90% to 95% of those were seen once. In total, the top ten clones hold 0.85% to 1.2% of the sample.

With regard to this clone: Its binding antigen is unknown. The record has no base qualities; no much larger clone is one base away.

The TCR sequence derives from a woman between 18 and 29 years old in good health and CMV-seronegative. In this chain, TRBV29-1 is recombined with TRBJ2-3, with 7 central nucleotides matching TRBD2. The material sequenced was PBMCs. Read as DNA, the sequence is TGCAGCGTTGAGGGGAGGGCCACAGATACGCAGTATTTT. The encoded protein is CSVEGRATDTQYF.